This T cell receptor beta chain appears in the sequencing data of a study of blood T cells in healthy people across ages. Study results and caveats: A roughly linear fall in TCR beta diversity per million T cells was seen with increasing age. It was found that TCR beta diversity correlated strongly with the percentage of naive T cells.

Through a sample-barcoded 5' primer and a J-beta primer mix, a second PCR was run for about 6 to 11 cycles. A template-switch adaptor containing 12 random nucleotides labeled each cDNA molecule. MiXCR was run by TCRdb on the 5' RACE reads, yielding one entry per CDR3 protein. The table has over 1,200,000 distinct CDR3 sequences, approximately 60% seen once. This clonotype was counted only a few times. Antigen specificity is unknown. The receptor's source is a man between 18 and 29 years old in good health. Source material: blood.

The CDR3 DNA reads TGCGCCAGCAGCCAAGGGACAGCAGACCCAACTAATGAAAAACTGTTTTTT. It encodes CASSQGTADPTNEKLFF. The genes are TRBV4-3 and TRBJ1-4, with D maybe TRBD1 (6 bases). The V and J ends lost 1 base and 0 bases respectively, with 12 bases between them. From germline, CDR1 is LGHNA and CDR2 YSLEER. The CDR3 totals 17 residues.